This is a list of T cell receptor beta chains from one sample in a study of regulatory T cells in long-lasting Graves disease. MiXCR, run by TCRdb on the multiplex PCR reads, gives a single entry per CDR3 protein. The table shows approximately 460,000 distinct CDR3 sequences, with about 17% occurring only once. These data were likewise used in another study, on T cells in Graves' hyperthyroidism and ophthalmopathy.

Specimen: peripheral blood mononuclear cells (PBMCs), collected at new diagnosis, from a patient treated with antithyroid drugs. All receptors derive from a woman younger than 45 with Graves disease. Both conserved end residues are part of each CDR3. A D gene is named only where the DNA matches it firmly. Part of the rows lack a size; the others show once, few, many or a class for expanded clones.

CASRGRTGGTSIYEQYF | TGTGCCAGCAGGGGGAGGACAGGGGGCACGTCTATCTACGAGCAGTACTTC | 17 | TRBD1 | TRBJ2-7 | TRBV2 | .
CASSLFDRGKKLFF | TGTGCCAGCAGCTTGTTTGACAGGGGAAAAAAACTGTTTTTT | 14 | TRBD1 | TRBJ1-4 | TRBV7-2 | many
CASSSGVGGYTF | TGTGCCAGCAGTTCGGGTGTCGGCGGCTACACCTTC | 12 | . | TRBJ1-2 | TRBV27 | many
CASSFVTVNTEAFF | TGTGCCAGCAGCTTCGTCACGGTGAACACTGAAGCTTTCTTT | 14 | . | TRBJ1-1 | TRBV11-2 | many
CASGLLVGPTGELFF | TGTGCTAGTGGTTTGCTAGTGGGACCAACCGGGGAGCTGTTTTTT | 15 | . | TRBJ2-2 | TRBV12-5 | .
CASNLGYEPQHF | TGTGCCAGCAATTTGGGGTATGAGCCCCAGCATTTT | 12 | . | TRBJ1-5 | TRBV6-2/TRBV6-3 | few
CAWSVQDRGFTEAFF | TGTGCCTGGAGTGTACAGGACAGGGGCTTCACTGAAGCTTTCTTT | 15 | TRBD1 | TRBJ1-1 | TRBV30 | many
CASSWGAANYGYTF | TGTGCCAGCAGTTGGGGGGCAGCTAACTATGGCTACACCTTC | 14 | . | TRBJ1-2 | TRBV28 | few
CATRAGGPSFSGANVLTF | TGTGCCACCAGAGCGGGAGGCCCCTCTTTCTCTGGGGCCAACGTCCTGACTTTC | 18 | TRBD2 | TRBJ2-6 | TRBV27 | .
CASSPDRGHEQYF | TGTGCCAGCAGTCCGGACAGGGGGCACGAGCAGTACTTC | 13 | TRBD1 | TRBJ2-7 | TRBV12-3/TRBV12-4 | many
CTPILLAGDVTDTQYF | TGCACCCCAATCCTACTAGCGGGAGATGTGACAGATACGCAGTATTTT | 16 | TRBD2 | TRBJ2-3 | TRBV20-1 | many
CASSHTPNTPGELFF | TGTGCCAGCAGCCACACTCCAAACACTCCCGGGGAGCTGTTTTTT | 15 | . | TRBJ2-2 | TRBV4-2 | .
CSVEEPGNSGNTIYF | TGCAGCGTTGAAGAGCCAGGGAACTCTGGAAACACCATATATTTT | 15 | . | TRBJ1-3 | TRBV29-1 | .
CAWSASAGGMQFF | TGTGCCTGGAGTGCATCGGCGGGGGGAATGCAGTTCTTC | 13 | TRBD2 | TRBJ2-1 | TRBV30 | .
CASSSRDRTTYEQYF | TGTGCCAGCAGCTCGAGGGACCGGACGACCTACGAGCAGTACTTC | 15 | . | TRBJ2-7 | TRBV28 | many
CASIENTEAFF | TGTGCCAGCATCGAGAACACTGAAGCTTTCTTT | 11 | . | TRBJ1-1 | TRBV28 | many
CASTHPQTYEQYF | TGTGCCAGCACCCACCCCCAGACCTACGAGCAGTACTTC | 13 | . | TRBJ2-7 | TRBV2 | few
CATSSGQGGISDTQYF | TGTGCCACCAGCAGCGGACAGGGTGGTATTTCAGATACGCAGTATTTT | 16 | TRBD1 | TRBJ2-3 | TRBV15 | few
CASSLTPVAGVSEQYF | TGTGCCAGCAGCCTAACCCCCGTTGCAGGGGTAAGCGAGCAGTACTTC | 16 | . | TRBJ2-7 | TRBV7-3 | .
CASSFGSIITGELFF | TGTGCCAGCAGCTTCGGCAGTATCATCACCGGGGAGCTGTTTTTT | 15 | . | TRBJ2-2 | TRBV7-2 | .
CAEDGSSYEQYF | TGTGCGGAGGACGGCAGCTCCTACGAGCAGTACTTC | 12 | . | TRBJ2-7 | TRBV7-9 | many
CASRRQGFNEQFF | TGTGCCAGCAGGCGACAGGGGTTTAATGAGCAGTTCTTC | 13 | TRBD1 | TRBJ2-1 | TRBV12-3/TRBV12-4 | .
CASSYATGSEAFF | TGTGCCAGCAGTTACGCTACCGGGTCAGAAGCTTTCTTT | 13 | . | TRBJ1-1 | TRBV6-5 | many
CASKSLSPVGEQYF | TGTGCCAGCAAAAGTTTGTCTCCCGTGGGGGAGCAGTACTTC | 14 | . | TRBJ2-7 | TRBV6-1 | few
CAWGQRTDTQYF | TGTGCCTGGGGACAGCGCACAGATACGCAGTATTTT | 12 | . | TRBJ2-3 | TRBV30 | many
CAWRAAFRRTGELFF | TGTGCCTGGAGAGCGGCATTTCGTCGTACCGGGGAGCTGTTTTTT | 15 | . | TRBJ2-2 | TRBV30 | .
CSARDFRYNEQFF | TGCAGTGCTAGAGATTTCCGGTACAATGAGCAGTTCTTC | 13 | . | TRBJ2-1 | TRBV20-1 | .
CSLREIIAGSSYNEQFF | TGCAGCTTAAGGGAGATTATAGCGGGAAGTTCCTACAATGAGCAGTTCTTC | 17 | TRBD2 | TRBJ2-1 | TRBV29-1 | few
CASSPGVEQFF | TGTGCCAGCAGCCCAGGAGTTGAGCAGTTCTTC | 11 | . | TRBJ2-1 | TRBV7-6 | many
CASSLGRSTYNEQFF | TGCGCCAGCAGCTTGGGGCGCTCGACCTACAATGAGCAGTTCTTC | 15 | . | TRBJ2-1 | TRBV5-1 | few
CASSDRLNTGELFF | TGTGCTAGCAGCGACCGACTCAACACCGGGGAGCTGTTTTTT | 14 | . | TRBJ2-2 | TRBV7-7 | few